This T cell receptor (beta chain) was observed in a study of T cell responses to AZD1222 COVID-19 vaccine (dated by TCRdb to the early 2020s). For context, the study as a whole: A total of around 240 trial participants underwent TCR sequencing, of whom roughly 210 received two doses of AZD1222 and around 26 received two doses of the MenACWY control vaccine. Trial participants were enrolled by age into 18-55, 56-69 and 70-plus year subgroups, with about 150, 28 and 57 TCR-sequenced participants respectively. The investigation overall reported the following: In the small 56-69-year group, the increase in depth fell short of significance, most likely because of low power. Conclusions about previously exposed vaccinees are limited, since just a handful of AZD1222 recipients were seropositive for SARS-CoV-2 at baseline. CD4 TCRs associated with the vaccine covered the entire spike protein, and the dominant responses were in regions 160-218 and 743-854. Because no day 14 peak-response samples were available, the repertoires could be characterized only after the peak T cell response. After two AZD1222 doses, spike-specific TCR breadth and depth were significantly higher than at day 0 and than in MenACWY recipients. Nearly half of unique spike-specific TCRs reportedly recognized epitopes outside regions mutated in the B.1.351 and B.1.1.7 variants. Participants were mostly white British, with more females than males. The authors suggested clonal diversity may have been underestimated.

The CDR3 regions of human TCRbeta chains were subjected to immunosequencing. On the authors' methods: Repertoire TCRs were matched against a reference library of SARS-CoV-2-specific TCRs generated with the MIRA antigen-specificity platform. Breadth was defined as the fraction of unique TCRs that were SARS-CoV-2-associated. Depth was defined as the fraction of total T cells that were SARS-CoV-2-associated. Using the MIRA data, each spike-specific TCR was assigned both to the spike region to which the TCR was reactive and to a CD4 or CD8 class. Log10-transformed breadth and depth values were compared by one-way ANOVA with Sidak's multiple comparisons tests. The clones in this table, taken by TCRdb from immuneACCESS, are in-frame only. Not every clone is retained; where verified, under half of the shortfall comes from an unresolved V gene, and the cause of the rest is unknown. V and J calls and clone size are copied from that table; D and trimming were computed from the DNA. The sample data list tens of thousands of clones, and roughly 90% of these were observed just once. The ten biggest clones cover approximately 4.5% of the sample.

As regards this clone: The target of this receptor is not known. Base qualities are missing; no much larger clone stands one base away.

Read against the paper, the sample's time point label means: about 28 days (+/-7) after the second vaccine dose. AZD1222 recipients with second doses at about 4 weeks or about 12 weeks were pooled, because spike-specific TCR depth and breadth did not differ between schedules. Vaccinee samples came from UK trials COV001 and COV002, including a single-blind randomized controlled phase 2/3 trial of AZD1222 (ChAdOx1 nCoV-19) in healthy adults. For TCRbeta chain sequencing, PBMC samples from trial participants were taken at day 0 and at day 28 after the second dose. V has 2 bases trimmed and J has 2 bases trimmed; junction bases matching no gene number 5. The germline V gene sets CDR1 to KGHSH and CDR2 to LQKENI. From the cysteine through the phenylalanine, the CDR3 covers 15 amino acids. Just the 45-base CDR3 DNA is kept, in frame starting at base 1.

The sequence derives from an adult who received the AZD1222 COVID-19 vaccine. The rearrangement combines TRBV18 with TRBJ2-7; 8 of the junction bases match TRBD1. This material consisted of peripheral blood, taken 28 days after the second AZD1222 dose. The encoded CDR3 is CASSPLTGDPYEQYF. The DNA reads TGTGCCAGCTCACCATTGACAGGGGACCCCTACGAGCAGTACTTC.